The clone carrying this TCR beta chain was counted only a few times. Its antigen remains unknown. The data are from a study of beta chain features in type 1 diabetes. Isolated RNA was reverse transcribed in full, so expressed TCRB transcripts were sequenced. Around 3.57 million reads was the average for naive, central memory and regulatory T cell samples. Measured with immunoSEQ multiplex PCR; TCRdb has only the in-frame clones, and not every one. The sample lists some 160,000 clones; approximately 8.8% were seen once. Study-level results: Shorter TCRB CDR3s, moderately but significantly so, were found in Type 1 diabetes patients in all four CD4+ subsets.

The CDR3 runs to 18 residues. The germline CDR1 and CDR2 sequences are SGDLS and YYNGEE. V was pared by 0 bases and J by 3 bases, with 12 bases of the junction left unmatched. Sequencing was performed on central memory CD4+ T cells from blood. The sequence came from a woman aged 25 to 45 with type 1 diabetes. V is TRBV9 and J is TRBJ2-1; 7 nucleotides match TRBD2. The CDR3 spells CASSVGAGEANFYNEQFF. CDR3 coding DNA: TGTGCCAGCAGCGTAGGTGCGGGGGAGGCAAATTTCTACAATGAGCAGTTCTTC.